The 14 T cell receptor beta chains in this list originate from one sample, sequenced in a study of neurological immune-mediated disorders. In TCRdb, the 5' RACE reads were re-called with MiXCR into one record per CDR3 protein. The sample consists of some 89,000 distinct CDR3 sequences, approximately 4.6% of them appearing once. Time point specified: longitudinal time-point 3. The sequenced material came from PBMCs. These TCRs come from a woman in her fifties or sixties with multiple sclerosis.

This clonotype was seen ten or more times. Here the CDR3 DNA reads TGTGCCAGCAGCTTAGTTACCATAGACAATCAGCCCCAGCATTTT. It yields the protein CASSLVTIDNQPQHF. The rearrangement joins TRBV7-2 to TRBJ1-5; D remains unclear. V lost 1 base to trimming and J lost 3 bases, with 10 bases between them. The germline CDR1 and CDR2 sequences are SGHTA and FQGNSA. The CDR3 extends over 15 amino acids.

In this sample, this clonotype turned up many times. The chain combines TRBV4-2 with TRBJ2-1; D remains ambiguous. CDR3 length equals 16 residues. Germline lookup yields CDR1 LGHNA and CDR2 YNFKEQ. The ends were cut back, 4 bases at V and 0 bases at J, with 13 bases in the middle. CDR3 loop: CASSPPKAYSYNEQFF. CDR3 coding DNA: TGTGCCAGCAGCCCCCCAAAAGCGTACTCCTACAATGAGCAGTTCTTC.

The table lists this clonotype with many counts. V usage is TRBV5-1 and J usage is TRBJ2-5, with a possible D match to TRBD2 (6 bases). V lost 0 bases and J lost 5, with 17 bases in between. The CDR3 runs 16 residues. Germline V gene lookup returns CDR1 SGHRS and CDR2 YFSETQ. DNA for the CDR3: TGCGCCAGCAGCTTGGTAGGAGCGGGCTCAGAGGAGACCCAGTACTTC. The encoded protein is CASSLVGAGSEETQYF. Combining the CDR3 with reference TRBV5-1 and TRBJ2-5 gives the whole variable domain KAGVTQTPRYLIKTRGQQVTLSCSPISGHRSVSWYQQTPGQGLQFLFEYFSETQRNKGNFPGRFSGRQFSNSRSEMNVSTLELGDSALYLCASSLVGAGSEETQYFGPGTRLLVL.

At least ten counts were recorded for this clonotype. The CDR3 loop reads CASSYGSLRVTYEQYF. As DNA, the CDR3 is TGTGCCAGCAGTTACGGTTCCCTCAGGGTAACCTACGAGCAGTACTTC. This rearrangement joins TRBV6-6 to TRBJ2-7; possible D gene TRBD1, 5 bases. The germline V and J ends were trimmed by 2 bases and 2 bases, with 16 bases remaining between them. Germline CDR1 reads MNHNY; CDR2 reads SVGAGI (reference sequence). There are 16 residues in the CDR3.

This clonotype was detected ten times or more. This chain uses TRBV20-1 with TRBJ2-3; 8 bases agree with TRBD2. Trimming removed 3 bases from V and 5 bases from J; junction bases left unmatched: 7. The CDR3 sequence is 14 residues long. Germline assignment: CDR1 DFQATT and CDR2 SNEGSKA (reference sequence). For the CDR3, the DNA is TGCAGTGCTAGGTCGGGGGGGCGGGGAGATACGCAGTATTTT. The encoded protein is CSARSGGRGDTQYF.

This clonotype has a count of ten or more. CDR3 protein: CSASPRRGGAIEQFF. The DNA of the CDR3 is TGCAGTGCTAGTCCCCGGCGCGGGGGGGCGATTGAGCAGTTCTTC. The chain links TRBV20-1 to TRBJ2-1, with TRBD2 matching 9 bases. The ends lost 3 bases at V and 9 bases at J; junction bases unmatched: 12. CDR1 is DFQATT, CDR2 SNEGSKA, per germline (reference sequence). This CDR3 region has 15 residues.

This clonotype came up many times. The chain has TRBV7-9 and TRBJ2-2; 7 bases agree with TRBD2. V lost 11 bases, J lost 0 bases, and 6 bases stayed unmatched. CDR1 and CDR2 from the germline V gene are SEHNR and FQNEAQ (reference sequence). The CDR3 consists of 14 residues. The CDR3 DNA is TGTGCCGGAGGTGCGGGGGCGAACACCGGGGAGCTGTTTTTT. Protein sequence: CAGGAGANTGELFF.

At least ten counts were recorded for this clonotype. The chain joins TRBV7-2 to TRBJ2-1; 9 positions agree with TRBD2. Germline loops: CDR1 SGHTA, CDR2 FQGNSA. The CDR3 length is 14 residues. J lost 7 bases, V lost 4 bases, and 5 bases had no gene match. CDR3 in amino acids: CASSSTLAGNEQFF. The CDR3 coding sequence is TGTGCCAGCAGCTCGACACTAGCGGGTAATGAGCAGTTCTTC.

This clonotype was counted ten times or more. This chain links TRBV25-1 with TRBJ2-5; D not resolved. The ends were cut back, 7 bases at V and 2 bases at J, with 14 bases in the middle. The CDR3 covers 14 residues. CDR1 MGHDK and CDR2 SYGVNS come from the germline V gene. CDR3: CASTPFRPQETQYF. The CDR3 coding sequence is TGTGCCAGCACCCCGTTTAGGCCTCAAGAGACCCAGTACTTC.

This clonotype was seen many times. The chain combines TRBV20-1 with TRBJ1-4; the match to TRBD1 covers 9 bases. There are 15 residues in the CDR3. Germline V gives CDR1 DFQATT, CDR2 SNEGSKA (reference sequence). The ends lost 2 bases at V and 11 bases at J; junction bases unmatched: 12. The CDR3 nucleotides are TGCAGTGCTAGAAGCCAGGGACAGGGTAATTTGAAACTGTTTTTT. Translated, it gives CSARSQGQGNLKLFF.

There are a few counts of this clonotype. The CDR3 spells CASRGAPLEQYF. CDR3 in DNA: TGCGCCAGCCGAGGGGCTCCTCTCGAGCAGTACTTC. The V gene is TRBV5-1, the J gene TRBJ2-7; either TRBD1 or TRBD2 may supply D (5 bases each). V was pared by 7 bases and J by 6 bases, with 14 bases between. Germline V gene data show CDR1 as SGHRS and CDR2 as YFSETQ. The CDR3 contains 12 residues.

In this sample, this clonotype turned up many times. V gene TRBV30 combines with J gene TRBJ1-3, with TRBD1 as a possible D gene (6 bases). Per the germline V gene, CDR1 is GTSNPN and CDR2 is SVGIG (reference sequence). The CDR3 consists of 15 residues. V was trimmed by 5 bases and J by 0 bases, leaving 14 bases between them. CDR3 amino acids: CAWHRDILSGNTIYF. The DNA for the CDR3 is TGTGCCTGGCACCGGGACATCCTCTCTGGAAACACCATATATTTT.

This clonotype came up many times. The chain has TRBV20-1 and TRBJ2-2; 7 positions agree with TRBD1. With V trimmed by 1 base and J by 1 base, 18 bases remained unmatched. Germline CDR1 DFQATT, CDR2 SNEGSKA (reference sequence). This CDR3 spans 20 amino acids. The CDR3 DNA follows: TGCAGTGCTAGAGCGGAGCGGCGACAGGGAAATTCCGGGAACACCGGGGAGCTGTTTTTT. It translates to CSARAERRQGNSGNTGELFF.

This clonotype occurred many times. V usage is TRBV25-1 and J usage is TRBJ1-4, with D unclear. Germline CDR1 and CDR2: MGHDK and SYGVNS. The CDR3 spans 13 residues. V lost 10 bases, J lost 3 bases, and 12 bases lay in between. The CDR3 reads CATKKWANEKLFF. As DNA, the CDR3 is TGTGCCACGAAGAAGTGGGCTAATGAAAAACTGTTTTTT.